These T cell receptor beta chains were read from a single sample in a study of blood T cells in healthy people across ages. TCRdb re-called the 5' RACE reads through MiXCR, storing one row per CDR3 protein. The sample holds around 1,600,000 distinct CDR3 sequences, less than 45% seen once. Specimen: blood. The source of these receptors is a woman under 30 in good health. The CDR3 runs from the conserved cysteine through the conserved F or W. A D gene is named only where the DNA matches it firmly.

cdr3_aa	j_call	d_call	v_call
CASSQVVATEAFF	TRBJ1-1	NA	TRBV4-2
CASSATAHGYTF	TRBJ1-2	NA	TRBV12-3/TRBV12-4
CASSLNPTGARTDTQYF	TRBJ2-3	TRBD1	TRBV5-1
CVSSYGGTGELFF	TRBJ2-2	NA	TRBV6-5
CSSALHNADTQYF	TRBJ2-3	NA	TRBV29-1
CSARVTTRGYEQYF	TRBJ2-7	NA	TRBV20-1
CASSRDRARATNEKLFF	TRBJ1-4	TRBD1	TRBV5-1
CASFPWGTSGEQFF	TRBJ2-1	TRBD2	TRBV28
CSAPGQGITGELFF	TRBJ2-2	TRBD1	TRBV20-1
CANLGLSGRSQETQYF	TRBJ2-5	TRBD2	TRBV2
CSAKPRGRNQPQHF	TRBJ1-5	NA	TRBV20-1
CASRHGRTDTQYF	TRBJ2-3	TRBD2	TRBV12-3/TRBV12-4
CASSYSPGADEKLFF	TRBJ1-4	NA	TRBV6-5
CASISGLPSSYNEQFF	TRBJ2-1	NA	TRBV6-5
CASSQGEGAYEQYF	TRBJ2-7	NA	TRBV4-3
CSAVSGTGDHEQFF	TRBJ2-1	TRBD1	TRBV20-1
CASSLVSRGIQTQYF	TRBJ2-5	NA	TRBV7-9
CASSLPSGTGIAYEQFF	TRBJ2-1	TRBD1	TRBV7-9
CASSTRTSGRAFYEQFF	TRBJ2-1	TRBD2	TRBV27
CASSPITQDSSYEQYF	TRBJ2-7	NA	TRBV28
CASSKTGQPFSYEQYF	TRBJ2-7	TRBD1	TRBV6-2/TRBV6-3
CASSQDRAPSGNTIYF	TRBJ1-3	NA	TRBV4-3
CASSLGRGAGTDTQYF	TRBJ2-3	TRBD2	TRBV12-3/TRBV12-4
CASSPRTPGFNQPQHF	TRBJ1-5	NA	TRBV6-5
CASSPFPSGLSYEQYF	TRBJ2-7	TRBD2	TRBV4-1
CASSTGDLHEQYF	TRBJ2-7	TRBD1	TRBV9
CSVDGQNTDTQYF	TRBJ2-3	NA	TRBV29-1
CASSYQTGLARTWGDTQYF	TRBJ2-3	TRBD2	TRBV6-2/TRBV6-3